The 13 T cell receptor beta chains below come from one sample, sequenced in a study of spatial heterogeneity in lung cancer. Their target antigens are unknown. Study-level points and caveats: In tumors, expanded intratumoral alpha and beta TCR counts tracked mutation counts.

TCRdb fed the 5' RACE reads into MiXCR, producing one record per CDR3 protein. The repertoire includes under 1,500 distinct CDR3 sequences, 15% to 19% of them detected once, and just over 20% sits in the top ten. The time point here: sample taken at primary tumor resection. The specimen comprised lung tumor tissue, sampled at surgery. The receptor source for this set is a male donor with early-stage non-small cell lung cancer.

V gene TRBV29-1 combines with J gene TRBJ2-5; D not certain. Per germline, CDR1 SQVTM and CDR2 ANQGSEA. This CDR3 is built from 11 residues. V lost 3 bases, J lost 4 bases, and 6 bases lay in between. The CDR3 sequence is CSVDGRETQYF. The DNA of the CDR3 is TGCAGCGTTGACGGTCGAGAGACCCAGTACTTC. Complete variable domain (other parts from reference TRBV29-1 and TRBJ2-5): SAVISQKPSRDICQRGTSLTIQCQVDSQVTMMFWYRQQPGQSLTLIATANQGSEATYESGFVIDKFPISRPNLTFSTLTVSNMSPEDSSIYLCSVDGRETQYFGPGTRLLVL.

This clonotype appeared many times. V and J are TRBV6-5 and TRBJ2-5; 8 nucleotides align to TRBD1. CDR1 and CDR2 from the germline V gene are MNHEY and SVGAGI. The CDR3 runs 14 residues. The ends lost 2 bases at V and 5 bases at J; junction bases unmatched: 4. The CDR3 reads CASSYAGGGETQYF. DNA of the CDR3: TGTGCCAGCAGTTACGCAGGGGGCGGGGAGACCCAGTACTTC.

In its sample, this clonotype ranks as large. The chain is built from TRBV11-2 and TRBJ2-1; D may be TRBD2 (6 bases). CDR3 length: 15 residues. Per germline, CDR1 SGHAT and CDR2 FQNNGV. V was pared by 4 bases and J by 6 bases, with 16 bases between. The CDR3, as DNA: TGTGCCAGCAGCTCGGGACTTCAACCCGCCAATGAGCAGTTCTTC. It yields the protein CASSSGLQPANEQFF.

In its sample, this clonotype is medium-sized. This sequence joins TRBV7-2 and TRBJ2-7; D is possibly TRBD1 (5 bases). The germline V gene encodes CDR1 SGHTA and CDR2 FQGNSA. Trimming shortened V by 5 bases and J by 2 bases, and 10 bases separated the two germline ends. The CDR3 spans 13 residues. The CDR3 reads CASSPGYPYEQYF. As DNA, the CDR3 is TGTGCCAGCAGCCCAGGGTATCCCTACGAGCAGTACTTC.

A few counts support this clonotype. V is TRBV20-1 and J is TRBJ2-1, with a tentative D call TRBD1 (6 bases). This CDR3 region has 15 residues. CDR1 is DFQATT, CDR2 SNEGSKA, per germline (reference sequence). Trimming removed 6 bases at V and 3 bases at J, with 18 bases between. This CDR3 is CSANRRGHFYNEQFF. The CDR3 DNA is TGCAGTGCGAATCGCAGGGGCCACTTCTACAATGAGCAGTTCTTC.

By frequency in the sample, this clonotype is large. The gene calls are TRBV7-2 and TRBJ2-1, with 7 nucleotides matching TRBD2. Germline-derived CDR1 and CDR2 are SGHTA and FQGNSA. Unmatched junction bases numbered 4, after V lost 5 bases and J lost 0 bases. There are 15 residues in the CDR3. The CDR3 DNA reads TGTGCCAGCAGCCAGAGCGGGAACTCCTACAATGAGCAGTTCTTC. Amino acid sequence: CASSQSGNSYNEQFF.

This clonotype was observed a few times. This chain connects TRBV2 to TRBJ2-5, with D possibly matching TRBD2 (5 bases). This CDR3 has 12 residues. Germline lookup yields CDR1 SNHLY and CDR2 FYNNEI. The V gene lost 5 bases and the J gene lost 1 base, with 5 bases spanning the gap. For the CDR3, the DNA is TGTGCCAGCAGTCGGGGCCAAGAGACCCAGTACTTC. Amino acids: CASSRGQETQYF.

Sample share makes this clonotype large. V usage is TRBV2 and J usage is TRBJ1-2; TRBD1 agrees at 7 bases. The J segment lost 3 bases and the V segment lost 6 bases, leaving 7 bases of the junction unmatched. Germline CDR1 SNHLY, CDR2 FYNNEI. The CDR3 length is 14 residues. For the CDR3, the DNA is TGTGCCAGCAGCGGACAGGCTTGGGACTATGGCTACACCTTC. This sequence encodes CASSGQAWDYGYTF.

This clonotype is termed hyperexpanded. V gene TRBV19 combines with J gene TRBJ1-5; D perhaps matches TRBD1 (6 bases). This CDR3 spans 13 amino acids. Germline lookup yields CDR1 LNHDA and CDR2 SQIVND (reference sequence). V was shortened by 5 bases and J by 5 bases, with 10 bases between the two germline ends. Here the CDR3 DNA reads TGTGCCAGTAGTTTGACAGGTGATCAGCCCCAGCATTTT. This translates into CASSLTGDQPQHF.

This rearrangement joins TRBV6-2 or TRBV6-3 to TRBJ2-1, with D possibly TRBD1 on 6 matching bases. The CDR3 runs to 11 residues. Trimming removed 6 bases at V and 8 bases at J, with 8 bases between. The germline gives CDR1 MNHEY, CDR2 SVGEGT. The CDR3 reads CASSKGDEQFF. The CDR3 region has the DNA TGTGCCAGCAGCAAGGGGGATGAGCAGTTCTTC.

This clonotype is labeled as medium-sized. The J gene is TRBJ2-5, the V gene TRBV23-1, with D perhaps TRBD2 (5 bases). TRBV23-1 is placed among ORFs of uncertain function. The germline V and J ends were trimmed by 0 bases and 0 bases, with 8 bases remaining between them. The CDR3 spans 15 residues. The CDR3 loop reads CASSQSAENQETQYF. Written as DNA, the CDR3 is TGCGCCAGCAGTCAATCAGCGGAAAACCAAGAGACCCAGTACTTC.

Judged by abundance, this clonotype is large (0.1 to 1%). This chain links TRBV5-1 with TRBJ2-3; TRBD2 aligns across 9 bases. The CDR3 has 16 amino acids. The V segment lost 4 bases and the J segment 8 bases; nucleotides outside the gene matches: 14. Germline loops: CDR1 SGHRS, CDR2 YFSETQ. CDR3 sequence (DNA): TGCGCCAGCAGCCAGTACTCTAGCGGGGAAACACGTACGCAGTATTTT. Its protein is CASSQYSSGETRTQYF.

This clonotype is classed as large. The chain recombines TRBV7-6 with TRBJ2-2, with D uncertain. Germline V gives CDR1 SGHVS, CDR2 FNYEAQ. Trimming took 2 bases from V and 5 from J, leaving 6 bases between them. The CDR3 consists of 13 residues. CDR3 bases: TGTGCCAGCAGCTTATTCGCTACCGGGGAGCTGTTTTTT. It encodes CASSLFATGELFF.